These 30 T cell receptor beta chains were all obtained from the same sample, sequenced in a study of blood T cell repertoires in COVID-19 (dated by TCRdb to 2019 to 2021). The library was produced with the immunoSEQ multiplex PCR assay. TCRdb carries this immuneACCESS record with in-frame sequences only. Its versions omit some clonotypes, under half of them owing to an unresolved V gene in the studies checked, with the rest unexplained. The sample table lists roughly 230,000 clones, 75% to 85% of them with a count of one. In total, the top ten clones hold approximately 7.4% of the sample. The source material was peripheral blood. The receptors derive from a woman aged 50 to 65 with acute or convalescent COVID-19.

The J gene is TRBJ2-5, the V gene TRBV5-1; 8 bases agree with TRBD2. CDR3 size: 15 residues. Germline loops: CDR1 SGHRS, CDR2 YFSETQ. J lost 7 bases, V lost 2 bases, and 10 bases had no gene match. Written as DNA, the CDR3 is TGCGCCAGCAGCTTAACGGACGGGAGGGTTGGGACCCAGTACTTC. Its translation is CASSLTDGRVGTQYF.

This chain joins TRBV6-5 and TRBJ1-2; TRBD1 matches 9 bases. Germline CDR1 reads MNHEY; CDR2 reads SVGAGI. The CDR3 totals 14 residues. The ends lost 9 bases at V and 9 bases at J; junction bases unmatched: 14. The CDR3 is CASRDPGTGLSYTF. The CDR3 nucleotides are TGTGCCAGTCGTGACCCGGGGACAGGGTTGAGCTACACCTTC.

The chain joins TRBV4-2 to TRBJ1-5; D remains ambiguous. The germline CDR1 and CDR2 sequences are LGHNA and YNFKEQ. This CDR3 region has 13 residues. Trimming removed 0 bases from V and 4 bases from J, with 4 bases in between. The CDR3 nucleotides are TGTGCCAGCAGCCAAGACAGAAATCAGCCCCAGCATTTT. As protein: CASSQDRNQPQHF.

This clone has just one count. The chain employs TRBV15 and TRBJ1-1; 11 nucleotides agree with TRBD1. Trimming cost V 8 bases and J 3 bases; bases outside gene matches: 2. Looked up from germline, CDR1 is LNHNV and CDR2 is YYDKDF (reference sequence). This CDR3 contains 13 residues. CDR3 loop: CATGQGAHTEAFF. CDR3 in DNA: TGTGCCACCGGACAGGGGGCCCACACTGAAGCTTTCTTT.

V gene TRBV7-6 combines with J gene TRBJ2-7, with TRBD2 as a possible D gene (5 bases). The CDR3 runs to 16 residues. Trimming took off 3 bases at V and 1 base at J, with 16 bases between the two ends. Germline V lookup: CDR1 SGHVS, CDR2 FNYEAQ. The CDR3 region has the DNA TGTGCCAGCAGCTTCGAGCCGAGGGAAACTTCCTACGAGCAGTACTTC. Its translation is CASSFEPRETSYEQYF.

In DNA, the CDR3 is TGTGCCAGCAGCCGAGGGGGTAGCGAGCAGTACTTC. Translation gives CASSRGGSEQYF. The chain combines TRBV11-2 with TRBJ2-7; tentative D call: TRBD1 (6 bases). The CDR3 consists of 12 residues. Germline V gives CDR1 SGHAT, CDR2 FQNNGV. Trimming removed 5 bases from V and 6 bases from J, with 11 bases in between.

The chain has TRBV7-9 and TRBJ2-5, with 10 bases lining up with TRBD1. The CDR3 is 14 residues long. Germline lookup yields CDR1 SEHNR and CDR2 FQNEAQ (reference sequence). V shed 3 bases and J 5 bases; nucleotides not matched to a gene: 3. CDR3 loop: CASSLTGGWETQYF. CDR3 bases: TGTGCCAGCAGCTTGACAGGGGGCTGGGAGACCCAGTACTTC.

V gene TRBV30 combines with J gene TRBJ2-3, with TRBD2 identical over 10 bases. Germline CDR1 and CDR2: GTSNPN and SVGIG (reference sequence). This CDR3 is built from 15 residues. Trimming took 0 bases from V and 4 from J; bases not matched to a gene: 4. The DNA for the CDR3 is TGTGCCTGGAGTGTACTAGCGGGGAGATCAGATACGCAGTATTTT. Amino acids: CAWSVLAGRSDTQYF.

This clone appeared a single time. V is TRBV7-9 and J is TRBJ1-6, with 9 bases matching TRBD1. Germline V CDR1 and CDR2: SEHNR, FQNEAQ (reference sequence). The CDR3 length is 14 residues. V shed 6 bases and J 8 bases; nucleotides not matched to a gene: 5. This CDR3 is CASRPGQGYSPLHF. DNA of the CDR3: TGTGCCAGCAGACCGGGACAGGGTTATTCACCCCTCCACTTT. Full variable domain (remainder filled in from reference TRBV7-9 and TRBJ1-6): DTGVSQNPRHKITKRGQNVTFRCDPISEHNRLYWYRQTLGQGPEFLTYFQNEAQLEKSRLLSDRFSAERPKGSFSTLEIQRTEQGDSAMYLCASRPGQGYSPLHFGNGTRLTVT.

This chain links TRBV19 with TRBJ2-7; D remains unclear. CDR1 is LNHDA, CDR2 SQIVND, per germline (reference sequence). Trimming left V 3 bases short and J 0 bases short, with 18 bases between. The CDR3 contains 17 residues. DNA for the CDR3: TGTGCCAGTAGTATCAATGGCGTGGGCAGGCCCTCCTACGAGCAGTACTTC. This codes for CASSINGVGRPSYEQYF.

The chain joins TRBV19 to TRBJ2-1; 11 bases map to TRBD1. The germline V gene has CDR1 LNHDA and CDR2 SQIVND (reference sequence). The CDR3 is 14 amino acids. The J segment lost 8 bases and the V segment lost 5 bases, leaving 5 bases of the junction unmatched. The CDR3, as DNA: TGTGCCAGTAGTCGGACAGGGGGCATGGATGAGCAGTTCTTC. Amino acid sequence: CASSRTGGMDEQFF.

J is TRBJ2-7 and V is TRBV29-1; the match to TRBD2 covers 7 bases. Germline trimming cut 6 bases from V and 4 bases from J; bases unmatched to any gene: 9. CDR3 length equals 13 residues. Germline CDR1 is SQVTM and CDR2 is ANQGSEA. This CDR3 reads CSVRWGGVYEQYF. The CDR3 nucleotides read TGCAGCGTCAGATGGGGGGGGGTTTACGAGCAGTACTTC.

The CDR3 spells CASSPLLSTDTQYF. DNA for the CDR3: TGTGCCAGCAGTCCACTCTTGAGCACAGATACGCAGTATTTT. This chain connects TRBV28 to TRBJ2-3; no firm D call. This CDR3 region has 14 residues. Trimming took 5 bases from V and 0 from J, leaving 9 bases between them. The germline V gene has CDR1 MDHEN and CDR2 SYDVKM.

The chain links TRBV9 to TRBJ2-3; the D is unclear. This CDR3 contains 12 residues. CDR1 SGDLS and CDR2 YYNGEE come from the germline V gene. Trimming shortened V by 3 bases and J by 4 bases, and 6 bases separated the two germline ends. CDR3 residues: CASSALADTQYF. The CDR3, as DNA: TGTGCCAGCAGCGCTTTAGCAGATACGCAGTATTTT.

This chain uses TRBV30 with TRBJ2-3; 10 positions agree with TRBD2. Germline V gene sequence: CDR1 GTSNPN, CDR2 SVGIG (reference sequence). The CDR3 consists of 16 residues. V shed 1 base and J 1 base; nucleotides not matched to a gene: 5. The CDR3 protein is CAWSAGLARGTDTQYF. The CDR3 DNA reads as TGTGCCTGGAGTGCGGGACTAGCGAGGGGCACAGATACGCAGTATTTT.

V gene TRBV27 combines with J gene TRBJ1-5; D is undetermined. Germline CDR1 is MNHEY and CDR2 is SMNVEV (reference sequence). The CDR3 length is 16 residues. Trimming stripped 5 bases from V and 5 bases from J, with 19 bases between. The CDR3 is CASSPHTAAMDQPQHF. The CDR3 DNA sequence: TGTGCCAGCAGTCCGCACACGGCGGCGATGGATCAGCCCCAGCATTTT.

In its sample, this clone was seen many times. The chain joins TRBV30 to TRBJ2-2; the match to TRBD2 covers 7 bases. Per the germline V gene, CDR1 is GTSNPN and CDR2 is SVGIG (reference sequence). The CDR3 contains 14 residues. With 1 base clipped from V and 4 bases from J, the junction kept 3 bases outside the gene matches. The CDR3 DNA is TGTGCCTGGAGTGGGACTAGAGGCACCGGGGAGCTGTTTTTT. Its translation is CAWSGTRGTGELFF.

The chain is built from TRBV7-2 and TRBJ2-2; perhaps TRBD1 as D (5 bases). V was clipped by 6 bases and J by 5 bases, with 16 bases between them. Germline V lookup: CDR1 SGHTA, CDR2 FQGNSA. The CDR3 loop spans 15 amino acids. This CDR3 is CASRQDRAGTGELFF. The CDR3 nucleotides are TGTGCCAGCAGGCAGGATAGGGCAGGGACCGGGGAGCTGTTTTTT.

V and J are TRBV6-5 and TRBJ2-2, with D unresolved. In germline, CDR1 is MNHEY, CDR2 SVGAGI. Trimming took 2 bases from V and 3 from J, leaving 10 bases between them. This CDR3 spans 15 amino acids. This chain's CDR3 is CASSYTVRHTGELFF. DNA for the CDR3: TGTGCCAGCAGTTACACAGTCAGACACACCGGGGAGCTGTTTTTT.

The chain has TRBV18 and TRBJ2-1; 8 bases line up with TRBD2. CDR3 size: 15 residues. J gave up 6 bases and V 2 bases, and 6 bases lay outside the gene matches. CDR1 is KGHSH, CDR2 LQKENI, per germline. CDR3 sequence reads: CASSPSSLAGNEQFF. CDR3 nucleotides: TGTGCCAGCTCACCATCGTCGCTAGCGGGCAATGAGCAGTTCTTC.

This chain connects TRBV24-1 to TRBJ1-5; 8 nucleotides match TRBD1. In germline, CDR1 is KGHDR, CDR2 SFDVKD. V lost 5 bases and J lost 6; bases outside the gene matches: 5. The CDR3 has 14 amino acids. CDR3 protein: CATSATGVGQPQHF. In DNA, the CDR3 is TGTGCCACCAGTGCGACAGGGGTGGGTCAGCCCCAGCATTTT.

This clone was observed a handful of times. The chain carries TRBV10-3 and TRBJ2-1; 10 nucleotides match TRBD2. The CDR3 extends over 14 amino acids. The junction had 8 bases not matched to a gene; V was cut back by 7 bases and J by 8 bases. CDR1 and CDR2 from the germline V gene are ENHRY and SYGVKD. Written as DNA, the CDR3 is TGTGCCATCAAGCTAGCGGGAGATCTCGATGAGCAGTTCTTC. Translated, it gives CAIKLAGDLDEQFF.

This clone is a singleton in its sample. This chain uses TRBV11-2 with TRBJ1-3; a weak D match, TRBD1 (5 bases). The CDR3 loop spans 16 amino acids. V was shortened by 5 bases and J by 2 bases, with 16 bases between the two germline ends. Germline CDR1 reads SGHAT; CDR2 reads FQNNGV. CDR3 in DNA: TGTGCCAGCAGCCTAAAACAGGTTTCCCCTGGAAACACCATATATTTT. This sequence encodes CASSLKQVSPGNTIYF.

CDR3 DNA: TGTGCCAGCAGTACCACAGGGGGCAGCGAGCAGTACTTC. It is translated as CASSTTGGSEQYF. This chain connects TRBV12-3 or TRBV12-4 to TRBJ2-7, with 9 bases that match TRBD1. V gave up 5 bases and J gave up 6 bases; unmatched junction bases: 5. The length of the CDR3 is 13 residues.

The V gene is TRBV9, the J gene TRBJ2-1, with 7 positions matching TRBD1. Germline CDR1 reads SGDLS; CDR2 reads YYNGEE. The CDR3 is 16 amino acids. V trimming: 0 bases; J trimming: 7 bases; junction bases outside the gene matches: 10. The CDR3 DNA follows: TGTGCCAGCAGCGTAGACAACAGGGGAATCAGGAATGAGCAGTTCTTC. This sequence encodes CASSVDNRGIRNEQFF.

Concerning this clone: The sample carries other DNA sequences with the same CDR3. J is TRBJ1-1 and V is TRBV7-2; no clear D gene. This CDR3 comprises 13 residues. CDR1 and CDR2 (germline): SGHTA, FQGNSA. V lost 2 bases to trimming and J lost 5 bases, with 9 bases between them. The CDR3 nucleotides read TGTGCCAGCAGCTTATTGGTTCGGACTGAAGCTTTCTTT. It is translated as CASSLLVRTEAFF.

The CDR3 loop reads CASSPQGRENEKLFF. CDR3 bases: TGTGCCAGCTCACCCCAGGGTCGGGAGAATGAAAAACTGTTTTTT. The genes are TRBV18 and TRBJ1-4; D may be TRBD1 (5 bases). This CDR3 has 15 amino acids. CDR1 is KGHSH and CDR2 is LQKENI in the germline V gene. Trimming left V 3 bases short and J 5 bases short, with 13 bases between.

The V and J genes are TRBV10-3 and TRBJ2-1, with 9 bases lining up with TRBD2. CDR1 and CDR2 from the germline V gene are ENHRY and SYGVKD. The CDR3 is made up of 13 amino acids. Germline trimming cut 2 bases from V and 10 bases from J; bases unmatched to any gene: 3. CDR3 in DNA: TGTGCCATCAGTGAGGCGAGCGGGGGGGAGCAGTTCTTC. Its protein is CAISEASGGEQFF.

This chain joins TRBV5-5 and TRBJ1-3; a weak D match, TRBD1 (6 bases). V dropped 2 bases and J dropped 4 bases, with 7 bases sitting between them. Germline V gene data show CDR1 as SGHKS and CDR2 as YYEKEE (reference sequence). The CDR3 loop spans 13 amino acids. CDR3 loop: CASSFDRGNTIYF. The CDR3 DNA sequence: TGTGCCAGCAGCTTCGACAGGGGAAACACCATATATTTT.

On this clone: The junction departs from germline at one end; a sequencing error may be responsible. The chain recombines TRBV7-3 with TRBJ2-1; 15 bases map to TRBD2. There are 16 residues in the CDR3. The germline V gene has CDR1 SGHTA and CDR2 FQGTGA. The CDR3 spells CASSLMGLAGGREQFF. CDR3 DNA: TGTGCCAGCAGTTTAATGGGACTAGCGGGGGGTAGGGAGCAGTTCTTC.